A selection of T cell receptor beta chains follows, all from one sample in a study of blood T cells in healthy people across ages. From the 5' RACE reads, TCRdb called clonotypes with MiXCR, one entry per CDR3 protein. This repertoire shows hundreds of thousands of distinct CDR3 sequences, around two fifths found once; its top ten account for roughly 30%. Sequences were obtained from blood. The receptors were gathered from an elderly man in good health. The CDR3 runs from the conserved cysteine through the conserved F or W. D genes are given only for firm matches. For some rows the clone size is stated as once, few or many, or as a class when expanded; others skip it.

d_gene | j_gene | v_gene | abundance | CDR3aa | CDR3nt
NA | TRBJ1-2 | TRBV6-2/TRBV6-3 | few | CASSYSDSRNYGYTF | TGTGCCAGCAGTTACTCCGACAGTCGTAACTATGGCTACACCTTC
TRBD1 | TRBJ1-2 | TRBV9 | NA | CASSAVGRGLLMDGYTF | TGTGCCAGCAGCGCGGTGGGAAGGGGGCTATTGATGGATGGCTACACCTTC
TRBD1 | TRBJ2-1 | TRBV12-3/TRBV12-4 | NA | CAGSQDRDNEQFF | TGTGCCGGCAGCCAGGACAGGGACAATGAGCAGTTCTTC
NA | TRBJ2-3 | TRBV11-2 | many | CASSLLGLRRDTQYF | TGTGCCAGCAGCTTATTAGGTCTCCGGAGGGATACGCAGTATTTT
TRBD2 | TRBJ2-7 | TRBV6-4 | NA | CASSDPSGVAGDYEQYF | TGTGCCAGCAGTGACCCCTCTGGGGTAGCGGGAGATTACGAGCAGTACTTC
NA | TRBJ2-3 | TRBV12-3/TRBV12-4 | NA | CASRSTGPSADTEYF | TGTGCCAGCAGGTCAACAGGGCCTAGCGCAGATACGGAGTATTTT
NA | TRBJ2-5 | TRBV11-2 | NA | CASSLGSSLETQYF | TGTGCCAGCAGCTTAGGATCTAGTTTAGAGACCCAGTACTTC
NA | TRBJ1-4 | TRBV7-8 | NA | CASTKTLYNEKLFF | TGTGCCAGTACAAAGACGCTTTATAATGAAAAACTGTTTTTT
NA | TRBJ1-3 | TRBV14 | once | CASSQDFTYSGNTIYF | TGTGCCAGCAGCCAAGATTTTACCTACTCTGGAAACACCATATATTTT
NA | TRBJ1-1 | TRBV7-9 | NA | CASSFTGTMNTEAFF | TGTGCCAGCAGCTTCACCGGGACGATGAACACTGAAGCTTTCTTT
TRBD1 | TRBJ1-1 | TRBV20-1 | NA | CSAAGQGTTEAFF | TGCAGTGCTGCCGGACAGGGTACCACTGAAGCTTTCTTT
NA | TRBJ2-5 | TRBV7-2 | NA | CASSLERGPETQYF | TGTGCCAGCAGCTTAGAGCGAGGCCCAGAGACCCAGTACTTC
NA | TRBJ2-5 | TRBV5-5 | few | CASSLDWGEQYF | TGTGCCAGCAGCCTGGACTGGGGTGAGCAGTACTTC
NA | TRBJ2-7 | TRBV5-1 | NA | CASRAQVSSYEQYF | TGCGCCAGCAGGGCACAGGTTAGCTCCTACGAGCAGTACTTC
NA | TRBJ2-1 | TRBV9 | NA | CASSVAWWEEDEQFF | TGTGCCAGCAGCGTAGCTTGGTGGGAGGAAGATGAGCAGTTCTTC
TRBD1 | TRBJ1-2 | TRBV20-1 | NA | CSARPRAMTGNYGYTF | TGCAGTGCTAGACCACGAGCTATGACAGGGAACTATGGCTACACCTTC
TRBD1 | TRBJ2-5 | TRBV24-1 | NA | CATSDLGQRGLETQYF | TGTGCCACCAGTGATCTCGGACAGAGGGGGCTAGAGACCCAGTACTTC
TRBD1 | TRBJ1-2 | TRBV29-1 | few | CSVGQGGTLSSYTF | TGCAGCGTCGGACAGGGGGGAACCCTATCTAGCTACACCTTC
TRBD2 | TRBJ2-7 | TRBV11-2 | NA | CASSPGLARNEQYF | TGTGCCAGCAGCCCAGGACTAGCCCGGAACGAGCAGTACTTC
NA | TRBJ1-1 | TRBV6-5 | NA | CASSYVRTAHTEAFF | TGTGCCAGCAGTTACGTTCGAACAGCCCACACTGAAGCTTTCTTT
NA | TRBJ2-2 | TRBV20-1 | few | CSARPTSVPTGELFF | TGCAGTGCTAGACCCACCTCCGTACCAACCGGGGAGCTGTTTTTT
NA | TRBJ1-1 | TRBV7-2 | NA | CASSRARGNTEAFF | TGTGCCAGCAGCCGAGCTCGTGGGAACACTGAAGCTTTCTTT
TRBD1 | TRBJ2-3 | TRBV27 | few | CASSSLTGALRDTQYF | TGTGCCAGCAGTTCATTAACAGGGGCTTTAAGGGATACGCAGTATTTT
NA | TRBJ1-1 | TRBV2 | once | CARQRSYEAFF | TGTGCGCGACAGCGTTCGTATGAAGCTTTCTTT
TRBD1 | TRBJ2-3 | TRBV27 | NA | CASSYTGTGMTDTQYF | TGTGCCAGCAGTTATACCGGGACAGGGATGACAGATACGCAGTATTTT
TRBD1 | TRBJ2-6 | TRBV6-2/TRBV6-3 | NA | CASNGDRGYSGANVLTF | TGTGCCAGCAATGGGGACAGGGGGTACTCTGGGGCCAACGTCCTGACTTTC
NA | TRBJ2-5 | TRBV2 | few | CATSREIQSQETQYF | TGTGCCACCTCAAGGGAAATACAATCACAAGAGACCCAGTACTTC
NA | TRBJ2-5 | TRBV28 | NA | CASSDPRSFAPQETQYF | TGTGCCAGCAGTGACCCGAGAAGCTTTGCCCCCCAAGAGACCCAGTACTTC
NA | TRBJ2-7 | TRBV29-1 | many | CSVDRGGYEQYF | TGCAGCGTTGATAGGGGCGGATACGAGCAGTACTTC
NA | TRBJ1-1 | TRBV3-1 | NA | CPSSLGREGLTEAFF | TGTCCCAGCAGCCTGGGACGGGAGGGGTTGACTGAAGCTTTCTTT
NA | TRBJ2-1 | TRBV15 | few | CATSPLNAGLINEQFF | TGTGCCACCAGCCCCCTTAATGCGGGGCTAATCAATGAGCAGTTCTTC
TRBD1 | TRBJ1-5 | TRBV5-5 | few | CASSTGQGTGNQPQHF | TGTGCCAGCAGCACCGGACAGGGAACAGGCAATCAGCCCCAGCATTTT